These 32 T cell receptor beta chains originate from one sample sequenced in a study of cytomegalovirus exposure and HLA in healthy donors. The PCR contained 60 Vbeta and 13 Jbeta primers. The method was immunoSEQ multiplex PCR; TCRdb's version includes in-frame clones alone and lacks a portion of them. The table lists fewer than 150,000 clones, 15% of them singletons. The sequenced sample was PBMCs. The receptors were gathered from a woman in her late teens or twenties in good health and CMV-seronegative.

The chain links TRBV7-8 to TRBJ2-1; 12 bases are a match to TRBD1. The CDR3 length is 15 residues. After removal of 6 bases from V and 7 bases from J, the junction contained 7 bases not matched to a gene. The germline V gene has CDR1 SGHVS and CDR2 FQNEAQ. The CDR3 region has the DNA TGTGCCAGCAGAAGTGGGGACAGGGGGCGAAATGAGCAGTTCTTC. Its protein is CASRSGDRGRNEQFF. The whole variable domain, filled in from reference TRBV7-8 and TRBJ2-1, reads GAGVSQSPRYKVAKRGQDVALRCDPISGHVSLFWYQQALGQGPEFLTYFQNEAQLDKSGLPSDRFFAERPEGSVSTLKIQRTQQEDSAVYLCASRSGDRGRNEQFFGPGTRLTVL.

The V gene is TRBV27, the J gene TRBJ2-5; 12 bases line up with TRBD2. V lost 6 bases and J lost 4; bases outside the gene matches: 15. CDR1 and CDR2 from the germline V gene are MNHEY and SMNVEV (reference sequence). The CDR3 spans 18 residues. CDR3 loop: CASSMGLAGGPFPETQYF. As DNA, the CDR3 is TGTGCCAGCAGCATGGGGCTAGCGGGAGGGCCGTTCCCAGAGACCCAGTACTTC.

This clone appeared a few times. The chain is built from TRBV15 and TRBJ2-5, with a possible D match to TRBD2 (6 bases). The CDR3 has 14 residues. Germline V CDR1 and CDR2: LNHNV, YYDKDF (reference sequence). The V and J ends lost 3 bases and 1 base respectively, with 9 bases between them. The chain's CDR3 is CATSRRDFQETQYF. CDR3 DNA sequence: TGTGCCACCAGCAGGCGGGACTTCCAAGAGACCCAGTACTTC.

V gene TRBV2 combines with J gene TRBJ1-1; 9 nucleotides align to TRBD1. CDR3 length: 13 residues. Trimming cost V 5 bases and J 5 bases; bases outside gene matches: 3. The germline V gene encodes CDR1 SNHLY and CDR2 FYNNEI. The CDR3 loop reads CASSYRGLTEAFF. The CDR3, as DNA: TGTGCCAGCAGTTACAGGGGGCTGACTGAAGCTTTCTTT.

This clone was recorded once. This sequence joins TRBV19 and TRBJ2-2; 7 bases agree with TRBD1. The CDR3 is made up of 12 amino acids. V shed 9 bases and J 5 bases; nucleotides not matched to a gene: 3. CDR1 and CDR2 from the germline V gene are LNHDA and SQIVND (reference sequence). For the CDR3, the DNA is TGTGCCAGCAGGGGGTGGACCGGGGAGCTGTTTTTT. Its protein product is CASRGWTGELFF.

The chain links TRBV29-1 to TRBJ2-5; tentative D call: TRBD2 (5 bases). Deletions cut 8 bases from V and 1 base from J, with 17 bases between. The CDR3 is 14 residues long. CDR1 SQVTM and CDR2 ANQGSEA come from the germline V gene. This CDR3 is CSTGRIGSQETQYF. CDR3 DNA sequence: TGCAGCACTGGACGAATAGGGAGCCAAGAGACCCAGTACTTC.

This clone was observed a handful of times. V usage is TRBV28 and J usage is TRBJ1-5, with a weak D call TRBD1 (6 bases). The germline V gene encodes CDR1 MDHEN and CDR2 SYDVKM. Between the trimmed V and J ends, which lost 3 bases and 5 bases, there was a span of 17 bases. The CDR3 is 16 residues long. CDR3 nucleotide sequence: TGTGCCAGCAGTTTTGGTCGCCAGGGGCGTCATCAGCCCCAGCATTTT. It specifies CASSFGRQGRHQPQHF.

This clone was counted between two and nine times. V gene TRBV6-1 combines with J gene TRBJ2-2; D call uncertain. Deletions cut 2 bases from V and 4 bases from J, with 8 bases between. The length of the CDR3 is 14 residues. Germline lookup yields CDR1 MNHNS and CDR2 SASEGT. Here the CDR3 reads CASSELGSTGELFF. The CDR3 coding sequence is TGTGCCAGCAGTGAATTGGGCAGCACCGGGGAGCTGTTTTTT.

The V gene is TRBV5-4, the J gene TRBJ2-2, with D perhaps TRBD1 (6 bases). CDR3 length equals 14 residues. CDR1 SGHNT and CDR2 YYREEE come from the germline V gene (reference sequence). Trimming took 4 bases from V and 2 from J, leaving 9 bases between them. CDR3 bases: TGTGCCAGCAGCCCGGGACACAACACCGGGGAGCTGTTTTTT. Its translation: CASSPGHNTGELFF.

This clone was detected a few times. The chain links TRBV5-1 to TRBJ1-1; D not resolved. Per the germline V gene, CDR1 is SGHRS and CDR2 is YFSETQ. The V end lost 5 bases, the J end lost 5 bases, and 16 bases lay between the germline ends. CDR3 length: 14 residues. CDR3 DNA: TGCGCCAGCAGTCGCGGCGCGGTCGAAACTGAAGCTTTCTTT. It encodes CASSRGAVETEAFF.

The V gene is TRBV15, the J gene TRBJ2-2; D is unclear. The CDR3 loop spans 14 amino acids. The germline V gene encodes CDR1 LNHNV and CDR2 YYDKDF (reference sequence). The V end was cut by 2 bases, the J end by 3 bases, with 7 bases between. The CDR3 here is CATSRYGDTGELFF. In nucleotides, the CDR3 is TGTGCCACCAGCAGATACGGAGACACCGGGGAGCTGTTTTTT.

This clone showed up just a few times. The V gene is TRBV11-3, the J gene TRBJ1-1, with D unresolved. The germline CDR1 and CDR2 sequences are SGHNT and YENEEA. CDR3 size: 13 residues. The V end lost 5 bases, the J end lost 1 base, and 8 bases lay between the germline ends. CDR3 region: CASSRRQNTEAFF. In DNA form, the CDR3 reads TGTGCCAGCAGCCGCAGACAGAACACTGAAGCTTTCTTT.

The rearrangement uses TRBV7-9 and TRBJ2-7, with 8 bases identical to TRBD2. Germline-derived CDR1 and CDR2 are SEHNR and FQNEAQ (reference sequence). Germline trimming cut 2 bases from V and 4 bases from J; bases unmatched to any gene: 7. The CDR3 length is 15 residues. The CDR3 loop is CASSLTSGGRYEQYF. The CDR3 region has the DNA TGTGCCAGCAGCTTAACATCGGGGGGGCGGTACGAGCAGTACTTC.

This chain connects TRBV28 to TRBJ1-5; D call uncertain. Trimming took off 7 bases at V and 3 bases at J, with 13 bases between the two ends. The CDR3 contains 14 residues. Germline assignment: CDR1 MDHEN and CDR2 SYDVKM. DNA for the CDR3: TGTGCCAGCATTCCTCCGGGATCCAATCAGCCCCAGCATTTT. This sequence encodes CASIPPGSNQPQHF.

This clone has just a few counts. This chain links TRBV7-3 with TRBJ2-1, with no clear D. The V gene lost 3 bases and the J gene lost 6 bases, with 6 bases spanning the gap. Per the germline V gene, CDR1 is SGHTA and CDR2 is FQGTGA. The CDR3 is 12 amino acids. The CDR3 DNA is TGTGCCAGCAGCTTGTCTTTCAATGAGCAGTTCTTC. Amino acid sequence: CASSLSFNEQFF.

This chain links TRBV5-4 with TRBJ1-2; 8 nucleotides line up with TRBD1. CDR1 and CDR2 (germline): SGHNT, YYREEE (reference sequence). This CDR3 has 15 residues. The V segment lost 6 bases and the J segment 7 bases; nucleotides outside the gene matches: 14. The CDR3 nucleotides are TGTGCCAGCAACTGGGAGGGACAGGCGACACGTGGCTACACCTTC. It encodes CASNWEGQATRGYTF.

This rearrangement joins TRBV18 to TRBJ1-1; 9 bases line up with TRBD1. In germline, CDR1 is KGHSH, CDR2 LQKENI. V was pared by 3 bases and J by 5 bases, with 7 bases of the junction left unmatched. The CDR3 loop spans 15 amino acids. In DNA form, the CDR3 reads TGTGCCAGCTCACCGCCGGGACAGGGATATACTGAAGCTTTCTTT. It is translated as CASSPPGQGYTEAFF.

This chain joins TRBV4-1 and TRBJ1-2, with D hard to call. CDR1 is MGHRA and CDR2 is YSYEKL in the germline V gene. With 0 bases removed from V and 4 bases from J, the gap between germline ends came to 12 bases. The CDR3 length is 15 residues. The CDR3 nucleotides read TGCGCCAGCAGCCAAGATTTCGGACTGATCTATGGCTACACCTTC. This codes for CASSQDFGLIYGYTF.

The sample holds a few counts of this clone. The chain couples TRBV30 to TRBJ2-7; 9 bases map to TRBD1. The germline V gene encodes CDR1 GTSNPN and CDR2 SVGIG (reference sequence). The CDR3 is 13 residues long. Trimming cost V 3 bases and J 4 bases; bases outside gene matches: 4. Here the CDR3 reads CAWSADRGYEQYF. In nucleotides, the CDR3 is TGTGCCTGGAGCGCGGACAGGGGTTACGAGCAGTACTTC.

This clone was picked up a small number of times. The J gene is TRBJ2-3, the V gene TRBV7-2; 11 bases fit TRBD2. The trim removed 2 bases at V and 0 bases at J, leaving 1 base unmatched. The CDR3 has 16 residues. CDR1 and CDR2 from the germline V gene are SGHTA and FQGNSA. This CDR3 is CASSLLAGGSTDTQYF. For the CDR3, the DNA is TGTGCCAGCAGCTTATTAGCGGGGGGGAGCACAGATACGCAGTATTTT. Complete variable domain (other parts from reference TRBV7-2 and TRBJ2-3): GAGVSQSPSNKVTEKGKDVELRCDPISGHTALYWYRQSLGQGLEFLIYFQGNSAPDKSGLPSDRFSAERTGGSVSTLTIQRTQQEDSAVYLCASSLLAGGSTDTQYFGPGTRLTVL.

The V call is TRBV28, the J call TRBJ2-7; the D gene is possibly TRBD2 (6 bases). This CDR3 comprises 13 residues. Per germline, CDR1 MDHEN and CDR2 SYDVKM. V gave up 8 bases and J gave up 2 bases, with 13 bases separating them. In DNA form, the CDR3 reads TGTGCCAGCGGAGGGAGCAGTCCCTACGAGCAGTACTTC. This codes for CASGGSSPYEQYF.

Only a few counts were recorded for this clone. The rearrangement links TRBV4-3 to TRBJ2-2; D is undetermined. Germline V gene data show CDR1 as LGHNA and CDR2 as YSLEER. Trimming shortened V by 0 bases and J by 1 base, and 9 bases separated the two germline ends. The CDR3 loop spans 16 amino acids. CDR3 nucleotide sequence: TGCGCCAGCAGCCAAGAGTGGCCGTTGAACACCGGGGAGCTGTTTTTT. Amino acid sequence: CASSQEWPLNTGELFF.

The chain couples TRBV7-9 to TRBJ1-1; 8 nucleotides align to TRBD1. The CDR3 runs to 16 residues. CDR1 is SEHNR and CDR2 is FQNEAQ in the germline V gene (reference sequence). V lost 5 bases to trimming and J lost 0 bases; unmatched junction nucleotides: 8. DNA for the CDR3: TGTGCCAGCAGCGGAACCAGGGGGCTAGTGAACACTGAAGCTTTCTTT. Translated: CASSGTRGLVNTEAFF.

The gene calls are TRBV2 and TRBJ1-6; 9 bases line up with TRBD1. The CDR3 is 15 amino acids. Germline CDR1 and CDR2: SNHLY and FYNNEI. J lost 5 bases, V lost 6 bases, and 5 bases had no gene match. The CDR3 region is CASRGRTGDNSPLHF. The CDR3 DNA is TGTGCCAGCAGGGGTCGGACAGGGGATAATTCACCCCTCCACTTT.

The chain carries TRBV9 and TRBJ1-3, with TRBD1 as a possible D gene (6 bases). Germline lookup yields CDR1 SGDLS and CDR2 YYNGEE. The CDR3 is made up of 16 amino acids. The V and J ends lost 4 bases and 4 bases respectively, with 18 bases between them. CDR3 nucleotides: TGTGCCAGCAGCCCCCACCCGAGGCAGGGGGGAAACACCATATATTTT. It yields the protein CASSPHPRQGGNTIYF. The full variable domain, with the rest looked up from reference TRBV9 and TRBJ1-3, is DSGVTQTPKHLITATGQRVTLRCSPRSGDLSVYWYQQSLDQGLQFLIQYYNGEERAKGNILERFSAQQFPDLHSELNLSSLELGDSALYFCASSPHPRQGGNTIYFGEGSWLTVV.

V gene TRBV11-2 combines with J gene TRBJ1-1; 7 nucleotides line up with TRBD1. CDR3 length: 15 amino acids. V was pared by 4 bases and J by 0 bases, with 5 bases of the junction left unmatched. Germline CDR1 reads SGHAT; CDR2 reads FQNNGV. CDR3 coding DNA: TGTGCCAGCAGCTCGCACAGGGGATTGAACACTGAAGCTTTCTTT. Residues: CASSSHRGLNTEAFF.

In its sample, this clone was seen a few times. The chain carries TRBV6-1 and TRBJ2-7; D is possibly TRBD2 (6 bases). Trimming removed 2 bases from V and 4 bases from J, with 15 bases in between. Germline loops: CDR1 MNHNS, CDR2 SASEGT. The CDR3 runs 15 residues. The CDR3 coding sequence is TGTGCCAGCAGTGAATCGCGGGGCACGGTGTACGAGCAGTACTTC. Its protein is CASSESRGTVYEQYF.

This chain links TRBV9 with TRBJ1-1; TRBD1 matches at 12 bases. The CDR3 is made up of 18 amino acids. V lost 1 base, J lost 3 bases, and 10 bases stayed unmatched. The germline gives CDR1 SGDLS, CDR2 YYNGEE. As DNA, the CDR3 is TGTGCCAGCAGCGTATCCCGGGACAGGGGGCGCGGGGACACTGAAGCTTTCTTT. Its translation is CASSVSRDRGRGDTEAFF.

This clone was counted a few times. The rearrangement joins TRBV5-1 to TRBJ2-5; 12 bases agree with TRBD2. Germline values: CDR1 SGHRS, CDR2 YFSETQ. The CDR3 covers 16 residues. The V gene end was trimmed by 4 bases and the J gene end by 4 bases; junction bases not matched to a gene: 8. The CDR3 sequence is CASSLTSGGIGETQYF. Written as DNA, the CDR3 is TGCGCCAGCAGCCTGACTAGCGGGGGAATTGGAGAGACCCAGTACTTC.

The table lists this clone with a few counts. This chain uses TRBV9 with TRBJ2-5; D is perhaps TRBD1 (6 bases). The CDR3 is 14 amino acids. Trimming cost V 4 bases and J 5 bases, with 15 bases left between them. Germline CDR1 and CDR2: SGDLS and YYNGEE. The CDR3 loop is CASSPGDVEETQYF. Here the CDR3 DNA reads TGTGCCAGCAGCCCAGGGGACGTGGAGGAGACCCAGTACTTC.

CDR3 nucleotides: TGTGCCAGTAGTATCGAGGGGGCGGCTAATGAAAAACTGTTTTTT. Its translation is CASSIEGAANEKLFF. The chain joins TRBV19 to TRBJ1-4; 7 bases map to TRBD1. Trimming took 3 bases from V and 3 from J; bases not matched to a gene: 4. CDR1 and CDR2 from the germline V gene are LNHDA and SQIVND (reference sequence). The CDR3 loop spans 15 amino acids.

This clone occurred a few times. V and J are TRBV7-6 and TRBJ2-7; 7 nucleotides align to TRBD2. CDR1 SGHVS and CDR2 FNYEAQ come from the germline V gene. Trimming removed 5 bases from V and 2 bases from J; junction bases left unmatched: 12. The CDR3 loop spans 16 amino acids. The CDR3 is CASSPLSGKLAYEQYF. For the CDR3, the DNA is TGTGCCAGCAGCCCCTTGAGCGGGAAACTAGCCTACGAGCAGTACTTC.